These 28 T cell receptor beta chains were all obtained from the same sample, sequenced in a study of human T cells and chemical hapten exposure. TCRdb processed the RACE reads anew with MiXCR; each CDR3 protein has one entry. The sample holds a few hundred thousand distinct CDR3 sequences, about 9% seen once. Regarding time point: pre-sensitization, week 0. Treatment noted: therapeutic diphenylcyclopropenone sensitization with weekly scalp DPC. This specimen consisted of whole blood, obtained in connection with sensitization to the hapten diphenylcyclopropenone (DPC). These receptors were collected from a woman aged 40 to 50 with alopecia areata. Some clones in this sample may be carry-over from other donors' samples.

This sequence joins TRBV2 and TRBJ1-5; D is undetermined. Trimming removed 6 bases at V and 2 bases at J, with 11 bases between. The CDR3 consists of 14 residues. In germline, CDR1 is SNHLY, CDR2 FYNNEI. This CDR3 reads CASSAQSGNQPQHF. CDR3 nucleotide sequence: TGTGCCAGCAGCGCTCAAAGCGGCAATCAGCCCCAGCATTTT.

This clonotype was found a few times. The chain couples TRBV9 to TRBJ2-1, with D perhaps matching TRBD1 or TRBD2 (5 bases each). V gave up 1 base and J gave up 7 bases, with 9 bases separating them. CDR1 is SGDLS and CDR2 is YYNGEE in the germline V gene. The CDR3 sequence is 13 residues long. This CDR3 is CASSVPGRNEQFF. In nucleotides, the CDR3 is TGTGCCAGCAGCGTACCAGGGAGAAATGAGCAGTTCTTC.

This clonotype was counted between two and nine times. The J gene is TRBJ2-7, the V gene TRBV20-1; perhaps TRBD2 as D (6 bases). Trimming took 6 bases from V and 5 from J, leaving 14 bases between them. The CDR3 length is 12 residues. Germline CDR1 and CDR2: DFQATT and SNEGSKA (reference sequence). CDR3 sequence (DNA): TGCAGTGCCTCGACTAGGGCGGACGAGCAGTACTTC. This translates into CSASTRADEQYF.

The rearrangement joins TRBV2 to TRBJ1-1; D is ambiguous. The CDR3 totals 15 residues. V gave up 5 bases and J gave up 1 base, with 14 bases separating them. Germline loops: CDR1 SNHLY, CDR2 FYNNEI. The CDR3 here is CASSSYQRGNTEAFF. The CDR3 DNA is TGTGCCAGCAGTTCATATCAACGGGGGAACACTGAAGCTTTCTTT.

This chain uses TRBV6-5 with TRBJ1-3; D gene uncertain. Trimming removed 6 bases from V and 0 bases from J, with 12 bases in between. The CDR3 contains 15 residues. Germline V lookup: CDR1 MNHEY, CDR2 SVGAGI. The CDR3 DNA follows: TGTGCCAGCAGAATAGGTGGCAACTCTGGAAACACCATATATTTT. Translation gives CASRIGGNSGNTIYF.

Many counts were recorded for this clonotype. In DNA form, the CDR3 reads TGTGCCAGCAGCTTAGCGGTAGTCAGGCAAGAGACCCAGTACTTC. Translation: CASSLAVVRQETQYF. The V and J genes are TRBV7-2 and TRBJ2-5; no firm D call. CDR1 SGHTA and CDR2 FQGNSA come from the germline V gene. V was clipped by 0 bases and J by 2 bases, with 10 bases between them. CDR3 length: 15 residues.

This clonotype was counted at least ten times. The rearrangement links TRBV28 to TRBJ2-5; no firm D call. This CDR3 has 11 amino acids. The V gene's germline CDR1 is MDHEN and CDR2 SYDVKM. Trimming left V 3 bases short and J 6 bases short, with 5 bases between. The CDR3, as DNA: TGTGCCAGCAGTTTCTTGCAGACCCAGTACTTC. This encodes CASSFLQTQYF. Combining the CDR3 with reference TRBV28 and TRBJ2-5 gives the whole variable domain DVKVTQSSRYLVKRTGEKVFLECVQDMDHENMFWYRQDPGLGLRLIYFSYDVKMKEKGDIPEGYSVSREKKERFSLILESASTNQTSMYLCASSFLQTQYFGPGTRLLVL.

The chain employs TRBV5-6 and TRBJ2-5, with unresolved D. The germline V gene encodes CDR1 SGHDT and CDR2 YYEEEE. The CDR3 spans 13 residues. With 1 base removed from V and 3 bases from J, the gap between germline ends came to 7 bases. The CDR3, as DNA: TGTGCCAGCAGCTTGTCATGGGAAGAGACCCAGTACTTC. Its protein is CASSLSWEETQYF.

J is TRBJ1-2 and V is TRBV18, with unresolved D. Germline V gene sequence: CDR1 KGHSH, CDR2 LQKENI. Trimming removed 0 bases at V and 8 bases at J, with 13 bases between. The CDR3 loop spans 14 amino acids. The CDR3 bases are TGTGCCAGCTCACCACCCGGCTGGGCATTAGGCTACACCTTC. Protein sequence: CASSPPGWALGYTF.

The genes are TRBV27 and TRBJ2-7, with TRBD1 as a possible D gene (6 bases). V was trimmed by 2 bases and J by 5 bases, leaving 7 bases between them. The CDR3 runs 12 residues. Germline assignment: CDR1 MNHEY and CDR2 SMNVEV (reference sequence). In DNA form, the CDR3 reads TGTGCCAGCAGTTTAACAGGGAACGAGCAGTACTTC. It translates to CASSLTGNEQYF.

This clonotype was observed a few times. The chain uses TRBV7-2 and TRBJ1-6; TRBD1 is a possible D gene (5 bases). The length of the CDR3 is 17 residues. V was pared by 1 base and J by 8 bases, with 18 bases between. CDR1 and CDR2 (germline): SGHTA, FQGNSA. The DNA of the CDR3 is TGTGCCAGCAGCTTAGGGCGGGGCAGCAACTTTTATTCACCCCTCCACTTT. It encodes CASSLGRGSNFYSPLHF.

This clonotype came up many times. This sequence joins TRBV20-1 and TRBJ2-7; a possible D gene is TRBD2 (5 bases). The CDR3 is 13 residues long. Germline-derived CDR1 and CDR2 are DFQATT and SNEGSKA (reference sequence). V was shortened by 6 bases and J by 1 base, with 13 bases between the two germline ends. The CDR3 reads CSAEGGSSYEQYF. CDR3 DNA: TGCAGTGCCGAGGGTGGAAGTTCCTACGAGCAGTACTTC.

This clonotype was seen a handful of times. The genes are TRBV28 and TRBJ2-2, with 11 bases identical to TRBD1. The CDR3 contains 17 residues. From germline, CDR1 is MDHEN and CDR2 SYDVKM. The J segment lost 6 bases and the V segment lost 5 bases, leaving 11 bases of the junction unmatched. The CDR3 region has the DNA TGTGCCAGCAGTGCTCCCCTGGGACAGGGGGTTTCCGGGGAGCTGTTTTTT. Protein: CASSAPLGQGVSGELFF. The full variable domain, rest sourced from reference TRBV28 and TRBJ2-2, is DVKVTQSSRYLVKRTGEKVFLECVQDMDHENMFWYRQDPGLGLRLIYFSYDVKMKEKGDIPEGYSVSREKKERFSLILESASTNQTSMYLCASSAPLGQGVSGELFFGEGSRLTVL.

The J gene is TRBJ2-7, the V gene TRBV27; 11 nucleotides align to TRBD2. This CDR3 is 16 amino acids long. The V and J ends lost 2 bases and 6 bases, in that order; junction bases with no gene match: 9. CDR1 MNHEY and CDR2 SMNVEV come from the germline V gene (reference sequence). Written as DNA, the CDR3 is TGTGCCAGCAGTTTAAGAACTAGCGGGAGAGAGAGCGAGCAGTACTTC. This gives the protein CASSLRTSGRESEQYF.

This clonotype was detected many times. The rearrangement uses TRBV10-3 and TRBJ2-2; 7 bases align to TRBD1. V dropped 11 bases and J dropped 2; count of bases not matched to a gene: 8. The germline CDR1 and CDR2 sequences are ENHRY and SYGVKD. The CDR3 is made up of 14 amino acids. The CDR3 DNA reads TGTGCCGCCGCCGGGACAGCTAACACCGGGGAGCTGTTTTTT. It encodes CAAAGTANTGELFF.

This clonotype was recorded a few times. The J gene is TRBJ2-1, the V gene TRBV5-1; TRBD2 aligns across 9 bases. V gave up 3 bases and J gave up 10 bases; unmatched junction bases: 5. The germline gives CDR1 SGHRS, CDR2 YFSETQ. There are 13 residues in the CDR3. The CDR3 protein is CASSWTSDGEQFF. The DNA of the CDR3 is TGCGCCAGCAGCTGGACTAGCGACGGGGAGCAGTTCTTC.

This clonotype appeared many times. The chain recombines TRBV29-1 with TRBJ2-7, with a possible D match to TRBD2 (5 bases). In germline, CDR1 is SQVTM, CDR2 ANQGSEA. CDR3 length: 13 residues. Trimming shortened V by 7 bases and J by 2 bases, and 15 bases separated the two germline ends. CDR3 nucleotides: TGCAGCGCCGAAAGCGGCCCAACCTACGAGCAGTACTTC. This codes for CSAESGPTYEQYF.

The V call is TRBV4-1, the J call TRBJ2-2; 8 positions agree with TRBD1. The CDR3 is made up of 18 amino acids. The germline V gene has CDR1 MGHRA and CDR2 YSYEKL. The ends lost 1 base at V and 9 bases at J; junction bases unmatched: 16. The CDR3 is CASSQGPTGGGSPRELFF. CDR3 nucleotides: TGCGCCAGCAGCCAAGGCCCAACAGGGGGTGGCTCACCACGGGAGCTGTTTTTT.

This clonotype showed up just a few times. The V call is TRBV28, the J call TRBJ2-1, with TRBD2 matching 8 bases. The CDR3 totals 14 residues. From germline, CDR1 is MDHEN and CDR2 SYDVKM. The V gene end was trimmed by 7 bases and the J gene end by 3 bases; junction bases not matched to a gene: 5. DNA for the CDR3: TGTGCCAGCAAAGGGAGCGGGAGCTACAATGAGCAGTTCTTC. It codes for CASKGSGSYNEQFF.

This clonotype occurred a few times. The rearrangement joins TRBV6-2 or TRBV6-3 to TRBJ2-1; 7 positions match TRBD2. The CDR3 extends over 14 amino acids. The ends lost 5 bases at V and 10 bases at J; junction bases unmatched: 11. The V gene's germline CDR1 is MNHEY and CDR2 SVGEGT. DNA for the CDR3: TGTGCCAGCAGTCACCCCGTTCGGGGGGAGGAGCAGTTCTTC. Its translation is CASSHPVRGEEQFF.

This chain uses TRBV20-1 with TRBJ2-3; no clear D gene. Per germline, CDR1 DFQATT and CDR2 SNEGSKA (reference sequence). Between the trimmed V and J ends, which lost 5 bases and 8 bases, there was a span of 20 bases. The CDR3 is made up of 14 amino acids. The CDR3 nucleotides are TGCAGTGCTCCCCCGAGCCCCTTTGGCTCTACGCAGTATTTT. Its protein product is CSAPPSPFGSTQYF.

This clonotype showed up just a few times. The J gene is TRBJ2-2, the V gene TRBV24-1; the D gene is possibly TRBD2 (6 bases). From germline, CDR1 is KGHDR and CDR2 SFDVKD. The CDR3 is 16 residues long. V was shortened by 4 bases and J by 4 bases, with 15 bases between the two germline ends. This CDR3 reads CATSDPGGATTGELFF. The CDR3 nucleotides are TGTGCCACCAGTGACCCTGGCGGGGCCACCACCGGGGAGCTGTTTTTT.

The sample holds one count of this clonotype. A much larger clone is a single base away; this may be a read error. The gene calls are TRBV4-1 and TRBJ2-3; 9 bases line up with TRBD1. V shed 4 bases, J shed 10 bases, and the junction held 21 bases outside the gene matches. Germline assignment: CDR1 MGHRA and CDR2 YSYEKL. This CDR3 comprises 18 residues. The CDR3 loop is CASSPSSRTGALLDAQYF. CDR3 nucleotides: TGCGCCAGCAGCCCGTCCTCCCGGACAGGGGCTCTCCTGGATGCGCAGTATTTT.

This clonotype turned up a few times. This chain connects TRBV4-3 to TRBJ2-1; maybe TRBD2 (6 bases). The CDR3 runs 15 residues. V lost 0 bases to trimming and J lost 2 bases, with 8 bases between them. In germline, CDR1 is LGHNA, CDR2 YSLEER. CDR3 sequence reads: CASSQDRGAYNEQFF. CDR3 DNA: TGCGCCAGCAGCCAAGATCGCGGGGCCTACAATGAGCAGTTCTTC.

V and J are TRBV7-2 and TRBJ2-2, with 11 nucleotides matching TRBD2. With 3 bases clipped from V and 0 bases from J, the junction kept 6 bases outside the gene matches. The CDR3 runs 18 residues. Germline V lookup: CDR1 SGHTA, CDR2 FQGNSA. As DNA, the CDR3 is TGTGCCAGCAGCTTTTTAGCGGGAGGGCTCTCGAACACCGGGGAGCTGTTTTTT. Its translation: CASSFLAGGLSNTGELFF.

The genes are TRBV7-6 and TRBJ2-5, with D possibly being TRBD2 (5 bases). The ends were cut back, 3 bases at V and 1 base at J, with 12 bases in the middle. The CDR3 totals 15 residues. Germline CDR1 SGHVS, CDR2 FNYEAQ. CDR3 sequence (DNA): TGTGCCAGCAGCTTCTCTGGACTGAGCCAAGAGACCCAGTACTTC. Its protein is CASSFSGLSQETQYF.

The V call is TRBV4-2, the J call TRBJ2-7; 8 bases line up with TRBD1. The ends lost 2 bases at V and 3 bases at J; junction bases unmatched: 15. The germline gives CDR1 LGHNA, CDR2 YNFKEQ. CDR3 length: 18 amino acids. The CDR3 loop reads CASSQQQGQGALFYEQYF. CDR3 nucleotides: TGTGCCAGCAGCCAACAACAAGGGCAGGGGGCCCTATTCTACGAGCAGTACTTC.

The V gene is TRBV5-5, the J gene TRBJ2-7; D could derive from TRBD1 or TRBD2 (5 bases each). The germline V and J ends were trimmed by 1 base and 4 bases, with 15 bases remaining between them. The CDR3 has 15 amino acids. Per germline, CDR1 SGHKS and CDR2 YYEKEE (reference sequence). The CDR3 sequence is CASSLWGSSSYEQYF. In nucleotides, the CDR3 is TGTGCCAGCAGCTTGTGGGGGTCCTCCTCGTACGAGCAGTACTTC.